The next 22 T cell receptor beta chains were all read from a single sample in a study of blood T cell repertoires in COVID-19. Clones were sequenced by immunoSEQ multiplex PCR, and TCRdb holds only the in-frame ones, with some missing. The sample consists of more than 95,000 clones, roughly 91% of them appearing once. Sequencing was carried out using peripheral blood. Receptor source: a human donor in a cohort sampled during active COVID-19.

The chain is built from TRBV5-1 and TRBJ2-5; D is uncertain. V shed 1 base and J shed 5 bases, with 12 bases lying between them. Germline CDR1 SGHRS, CDR2 YFSETQ. There are 14 residues in the CDR3. The chain's CDR3 is CASSLPGVKETQYF. CDR3 nucleotides: TGCGCCAGCAGCTTGCCCGGAGTCAAGGAGACCCAGTACTTC. Together with reference TRBV5-1 and TRBJ2-5, the CDR3 gives the full variable domain: KAGVTQTPRYLIKTRGQQVTLSCSPISGHRSVSWYQQTPGQGLQFLFEYFSETQRNKGNFPGRFSGRQFSNSRSEMNVSTLELGDSALYLCASSLPGVKETQYFGPGTRLLVL.

This clone was observed a handful of times. The chain recombines TRBV28 with TRBJ1-1; no clear D. Germline CDR1 MDHEN, CDR2 SYDVKM. The CDR3 extends over 11 amino acids. The V gene lost 5 bases and the J gene lost 3 bases, with 4 bases spanning the gap. The CDR3, as DNA: TGTGCCAGCAGTCGGTACACTGAAGCTTTCTTT. As protein: CASSRYTEAFF.

This chain links TRBV15 with TRBJ2-7, with TRBD2 matching 13 bases. Losses at the gene ends were 1 base for V and 5 bases for J; bases not matched to a gene: 5. This CDR3 has 16 amino acids. CDR1 LNHNV and CDR2 YYDKDF come from the germline V gene (reference sequence). CDR3 nucleotide sequence: TGTGCCACCAGCAGAGGGGGTGGACTAGCGGGAGACGAGCAGTACTTC. Its protein is CATSRGGGLAGDEQYF.

The genes are TRBV4-1 and TRBJ2-1; 8 positions agree with TRBD2. Losses at the gene ends were 6 bases for V and 10 bases for J; bases not matched to a gene: 5. The length of the CDR3 is 12 residues. CDR1 is MGHRA and CDR2 is YSYEKL in the germline V gene. The CDR3 DNA reads as TGCGCCAGCAGTCAGGGACTAGGCGAGCAGTTCTTC. As protein: CASSQGLGEQFF.

This rearrangement joins TRBV29-1 to TRBJ2-7; TRBD2 agrees at 7 bases. V was clipped by 6 bases and J by 0 bases; unmatched bases: 11. The CDR3 loop spans 15 amino acids. CDR1 is SQVTM and CDR2 is ANQGSEA in the germline V gene. CDR3 residues: CSVAPTSASSYEQYF. CDR3 sequence (DNA): TGCAGCGTCGCCCCCACTAGCGCCAGCTCCTACGAGCAGTACTTC.

The rearrangement links TRBV29-1 to TRBJ2-7; 8 bases line up with TRBD1. J was trimmed by 6 bases and V by 7 bases; bases with no gene match: 5. The germline CDR1 and CDR2 sequences are SQVTM and ANQGSEA. CDR3 length equals 11 residues. The CDR3 loop reads CSGSTGVEQYF. CDR3 DNA: TGCAGCGGCTCGACAGGGGTCGAGCAGTACTTC.

The chain recombines TRBV9 with TRBJ2-3; TRBD2 agrees at 9 bases. Unmatched junction bases numbered 5, after V lost 0 bases and J lost 6 bases. The germline gives CDR1 SGDLS, CDR2 YYNGEE. This CDR3 region has 15 residues. CDR3 coding DNA: TGTGCCAGCAGCGTAGGGGCTAGCGGGATGGATACGCAGTATTTT. Protein sequence: CASSVGASGMDTQYF.

This clone has only a few counts. The chain has TRBV25-1 and TRBJ1-6, with D possibly being TRBD1 (6 bases). The ends were cut back, 3 bases at V and 8 bases at J, with 14 bases in the middle. From germline, CDR1 is MGHDK and CDR2 SYGVNS. The CDR3 is made up of 15 amino acids. DNA of the CDR3: TGTGCCAGCAGTGATTTTGGGACAAGTGATTCACCCCTCCACTTT. Translating it yields CASSDFGTSDSPLHF.

Of note for this clone: An end of the junction differs from the germline gene, which may be a read error. The V call is TRBV6-6, the J call TRBJ2-7; 12 bases agree with TRBD1. The CDR3 is 12 residues long. Germline-derived CDR1 and CDR2 are MNHNY and SVGAGI (reference sequence). The CDR3: CASSYSPGQGAF. The CDR3 DNA sequence: TGTGCCAGCAGTTACTCCCCGGGACAGGGGGCATTC.

The genes are TRBV5-1 and TRBJ2-1; TRBD2 aligns across 11 bases. Germline assignment: CDR1 SGHRS and CDR2 YFSETQ. The CDR3 loop spans 15 amino acids. Trimming removed 4 bases from V and 5 bases from J; junction bases left unmatched: 5. In DNA, the CDR3 is TGCGCCAGCAGCCAGTCTAGCGGGGGGAACAATGAGCAGTTCTTC. Its protein product is CASSQSSGGNNEQFF. Filled out from reference TRBV5-1 and TRBJ2-1, the complete variable domain reads KAGVTQTPRYLIKTRGQQVTLSCSPISGHRSVSWYQQTPGQGLQFLFEYFSETQRNKGNFPGRFSGRQFSNSRSEMNVSTLELGDSALYLCASSQSSGGNNEQFFGPGTRLTVL.

There are a few counts of this clone. The chain is built from TRBV3-1 (or the pseudogene TRBV3-2) and TRBJ1-2; 9 bases align to TRBD1. The CDR3 is 13 amino acids. With V trimmed by 4 bases and J by 7 bases, 4 bases remained unmatched. CDR1 is LGHDT, CDR2 YNNKEL, per germline (reference sequence). CDR3 sequence reads: CASSLGQGSGYTF. Written as DNA, the CDR3 is TGTGCCAGCAGCCTGGGACAGGGAAGTGGCTACACCTTC.

The rearrangement uses TRBV6-2 or TRBV6-3 and TRBJ2-5; 12 positions agree with TRBD2. The CDR3 consists of 17 residues. Germline CDR1 MNHEY, CDR2 SVGEGT. Trimming took 5 bases from V and 2 from J; bases not matched to a gene: 9. Here the CDR3 reads CASSHGTSGGFQETQYF. DNA of the CDR3: TGTGCCAGCAGTCACGGAACTAGCGGGGGGTTTCAAGAGACCCAGTACTTC.

The chain links TRBV4-1 to TRBJ1-6, with D uncertain. V gave up 5 bases and J gave up 7 bases, with 9 bases separating them. The CDR3 extends over 13 amino acids. The V gene's germline CDR1 is MGHRA and CDR2 YSYEKL. CDR3 sequence (DNA): TGCGCCAGCAGCTACGACGGGAATTCACCCCTCCACTTT. Protein sequence: CASSYDGNSPLHF.

This rearrangement joins TRBV27 to TRBJ2-7; perhaps TRBD1 as D (5 bases). The CDR3 is made up of 13 amino acids. Germline CDR1 reads MNHEY; CDR2 reads SMNVEV (reference sequence). V lost 1 base to trimming and J lost 3 bases, with 7 bases between them. The CDR3 region is CASSLYQGYEQYF. The CDR3 nucleotides read TGTGCCAGCAGTTTATACCAGGGCTACGAGCAGTACTTC.

This clone was found once. The J gene is TRBJ2-2, the V gene TRBV6-5; 7 bases agree with TRBD2. Trimming cost V 2 bases and J 5 bases; bases outside gene matches: 8. The CDR3 spans 16 residues. Germline values: CDR1 MNHEY, CDR2 SVGAGI. CDR3 nucleotides: TGTGCCAGCAGTTACGATTCGGGAGGTGTTACCGGGGAGCTGTTTTTT. It encodes CASSYDSGGVTGELFF.

The chain combines TRBV2 with TRBJ2-5, with 7 bases matching TRBD1. Germline CDR1 SNHLY, CDR2 FYNNEI. The V and J ends lost 6 bases and 5 bases, in that order; junction bases with no gene match: 18. The length of the CDR3 is 17 residues. The CDR3 DNA is TGTGCCAGCAGGCTTCGGTGGGGCAGGGGGTCTCAGGAGACCCAGTACTTC. Translation: CASRLRWGRGSQETQYF.

The rearrangement joins TRBV5-1 to TRBJ2-7, with D possibly being TRBD1 (7 bases). This CDR3 has 16 amino acids. CDR1 and CDR2 (germline): SGHRS, YFSETQ. V lost 3 bases and J 2 bases, leaving 18 bases between the germline ends. The CDR3 DNA is TGCGCCAGCAGCTCGTTACAGGGCAGGGGGGCCTACGAGCAGTACTTC. Translated: CASSSLQGRGAYEQYF.

The chain recombines TRBV7-9 with TRBJ2-7, with 9 bases matching TRBD2. This CDR3 is 18 amino acids long. Germline V gene lookup returns CDR1 SEHNR and CDR2 FQNEAQ (reference sequence). Trimming at V came to 5 bases and at J to 0 bases, leaving 14 bases not matched to a gene. The CDR3 DNA reads TGTGCCAGCAGCCTGGAGGCGGGCGGGGGGGATTACTCCTACGAGCAGTACTTC. Protein product: CASSLEAGGGDYSYEQYF.

V gene TRBV7-2 combines with J gene TRBJ2-7, with 7 nucleotides matching TRBD1. V was pared by 1 base and J by 8 bases, with 5 bases of the junction left unmatched. The CDR3 is 13 residues long. CDR1 and CDR2 from the germline V gene are SGHTA and FQGNSA. The CDR3 spells CASSLDRGGQQYF. In DNA form, the CDR3 reads TGTGCCAGCAGCTTAGACAGGGGTGGGCAGCAGTACTTC.

The J gene is TRBJ2-7, the V gene TRBV30, with D possibly matching TRBD1 (6 bases). In germline, CDR1 is GTSNPN, CDR2 SVGIG (reference sequence). This CDR3 is built from 13 residues. V was pared by 1 base and J by 2 bases, with 9 bases between. CDR3 nucleotides: TGTGCCTGGAGTGATCAGGGGCCCTACGAGCAGTACTTC. Translated, it gives CAWSDQGPYEQYF.

The chain couples TRBV9 to TRBJ1-1; 9 nucleotides line up with TRBD1. CDR3 length: 15 residues. V gave up 4 bases and J gave up 1 base; unmatched junction bases: 5. Germline CDR1 and CDR2: SGDLS and YYNGEE. CDR3 DNA sequence: TGTGCCAGCAGCCCTGGGACAGGGCCGAACACTGAAGCTTTCTTT. This encodes CASSPGTGPNTEAFF.

The chain is built from TRBV3-1 (or the pseudogene TRBV3-2) and TRBJ1-1; 7 bases are shared with TRBD1. The V segment lost 2 bases and the J segment 5 bases; nucleotides outside the gene matches: 5. Germline CDR1 LGHDT, CDR2 YNNKEL (reference sequence). The CDR3 spans 14 residues. This CDR3 is CASSQRGQITEAFF. CDR3 DNA sequence: TGTGCCAGCAGCCAAAGGGGGCAAATTACTGAAGCTTTCTTT.